The 23 T cell receptor beta chains given below trace back to one sample, sequenced in a study of cytomegalovirus exposure and HLA in healthy donors. Vbeta (60) and Jbeta (13) primers were used in the PCR. Assay used: immunoSEQ multiplex PCR; TCRdb lists only in-frame clones, some missing. Of more than 90,000 clones in the sample, 70% to 80% were seen once. Sequenced material: PBMCs. These receptors all come from a man over 45 in good health and CMV-seropositive.

Comment on this clone: A read error may account for a junction end that differs from germline. Distinct nucleotide sequences in the sample also encode this CDR3. This chain uses TRBV27 with TRBJ1-6; D not certain. Germline V CDR1 and CDR2: MNHEY, SMNVEV (reference sequence). The CDR3 loop spans 12 amino acids. The CDR3 loop is CASLTYNSPLHF. In DNA, the CDR3 is TGTGCCAGCTTAACCTATAATTCCCCCCTCCACTTT.

The chain employs TRBV5-6 and TRBJ2-7, with a possible D match to TRBD2 (5 bases). The ends were cut back, 3 bases at V and 5 bases at J, with 6 bases in the middle. Germline V gene lookup returns CDR1 SGHDT and CDR2 YYEEEE. This CDR3 has 11 amino acids. CDR3 DNA sequence: TGTGCCAGCAGCTCCGGGGACGAGCAGTACTTC. Protein sequence: CASSSGDEQYF.

The chain has TRBV21-1 and TRBJ2-2; whether TRBD1, the table's D call, matches the DNA was not checked. TRBV21-1 corresponds to a pseudogene. CDR3 length: 14 residues. The CDR3 DNA sequence: TGTGCCAGCAGCAAAGAGGACAGGGCCGGGGAGCTGTTTTTT. Residues: CASSKEDRAGELFF.

CDR3 residues: CSVGGPGLAGKNIQYF. The DNA for the CDR3 is TGCAGCGTTGGGGGGCCAGGACTAGCGGGAAAAAACATTCAGTACTTC. The V gene is TRBV29-1, the J gene TRBJ2-4, with 12 positions matching TRBD2. Looked up from germline, CDR1 is SQVTM and CDR2 is ANQGSEA. The CDR3 covers 16 residues. With 4 bases clipped from V and 4 bases from J, the junction kept 8 bases outside the gene matches.

Worth noting for this clone: Within the sample, other DNA sequences also encode this same CDR3. The chain recombines TRBV2 with TRBJ2-7; a possible D gene is TRBD1 (6 bases). V gave up 6 bases and J gave up 4 bases, with 10 bases separating them. Per the germline V gene, CDR1 is SNHLY and CDR2 is FYNNEI. CDR3 length: 12 residues. CDR3: CASRGQGYEQYF. In DNA, the CDR3 is TGTGCCAGCAGGGGTCAGGGGTACGAGCAGTACTTC.

In this sample, this clone turned up a few times. The V and J genes are TRBV6-5 and TRBJ2-3; 11 nucleotides agree with TRBD1. Germline values: CDR1 MNHEY, CDR2 SVGAGI. J was trimmed by 4 bases and V by 7 bases; bases with no gene match: 7. This CDR3 spans 15 amino acids. The CDR3 DNA sequence: TGTGCCAGCACCTCAAGGACAGGGGGCCCAGATACGCAGTATTTT. As protein: CASTSRTGGPDTQYF.

This clone has more than one count but fewer than ten. As DNA, the CDR3 is TGTGCCAGCAGCTCGGGAGGGGGCCCGGGGTACATTCAGTACTTC. It translates to CASSSGGGPGYIQYF. This sequence joins TRBV28 and TRBJ2-4, with a possible D match to TRBD2 (8 bases). The length of the CDR3 is 15 residues. The germline V and J ends were trimmed by 6 bases and 8 bases, with 20 bases remaining between them. CDR1 MDHEN and CDR2 SYDVKM come from the germline V gene.

The rearrangement links TRBV11-2 to TRBJ2-5, with D perhaps matching TRBD2 (5 bases). Per germline, CDR1 SGHAT and CDR2 FQNNGV. This CDR3 is 14 amino acids long. Trimming pared 7 bases from V and 4 bases from J, leaving 16 bases between. This CDR3 reads CASTPGSRLETQYF. CDR3 bases: TGTGCCAGCACCCCGGGGTCACGTCTAGAGACCCAGTACTTC. Looking up the rest from reference TRBV11-2 and TRBJ2-5 gives the full variable domain: EAGVAQSPRYKIIEKRQSVAFWCNPISGHATLYWYQQILGQGPKLLIQFQNNGVVDDSQLPKDRFSAERLKGVDSTLKIQPAKLEDSAVYLCASTPGSRLETQYFGPGTRLLVL.

The chain combines TRBV27 with TRBJ2-7; 10 nucleotides agree with TRBD2. Germline V gene lookup returns CDR1 MNHEY and CDR2 SMNVEV (reference sequence). The CDR3 spans 13 residues. With 6 bases clipped from V and 4 bases from J, the junction kept 3 bases outside the gene matches. CDR3 DNA sequence: TGTGCCAGCAGCGGTAGCGGGAGGTACGAGCAGTACTTC. Translation gives CASSGSGRYEQYF.

Comment on this clone: Germline and junction disagree at one end, which may indicate a read error. The J gene is TRBJ2-1, the V gene TRBV14; D is undetermined. The germline V gene encodes CDR1 SGHDN and CDR2 FVKESK. CDR3 length: 12 residues. The CDR3 sequence is CATSRGYNEQFF. CDR3 nucleotides: TGTGCCACCAGCCGCGGTTACAATGAGCAGTTCTTC.

CDR3 amino acids: CASSAGLAGVGYEQYF. CDR3 nucleotides: TGTGCCAGCAGCGCGGGACTAGCGGGAGTGGGCTACGAGCAGTACTTC. This chain joins TRBV9 and TRBJ2-7, with 14 bases lining up with TRBD2. CDR3 length: 16 amino acids. V shed 3 bases and J 3 bases; nucleotides not matched to a gene: 5. Germline V gene data show CDR1 as SGDLS and CDR2 as YYNGEE.

The chain combines TRBV2 with TRBJ1-6, with 11 positions matching TRBD1. This CDR3 has 15 amino acids. V shed 0 bases and J 10 bases; nucleotides not matched to a gene: 2. Germline V CDR1 and CDR2: SNHLY, FYNNEI. The CDR3 region is CASSEAGTGGSPLHF. The CDR3 coding sequence is TGTGCCAGCAGTGAAGCCGGGACAGGGGGATCACCCCTCCACTTT.

V usage is TRBV18 and J usage is TRBJ2-7; 8 nucleotides line up with TRBD1. V trimming: 3 bases; J trimming: 13 bases; junction bases outside the gene matches: 8. The CDR3 is 12 amino acids. Looked up from germline, CDR1 is KGHSH and CDR2 is LQKENI. The CDR3 reads CASSPAGQGGYF. In DNA form, the CDR3 reads TGTGCCAGCTCACCGGCAGGACAGGGCGGCTACTTC.

The CDR3 DNA reads as TGTGCCAGCAGTCGCGCCTTTAATGAAAAACTGTTTTTT. This codes for CASSRAFNEKLFF. This chain joins TRBV6-5 and TRBJ1-4; D gene ambiguous. Germline V lookup: CDR1 MNHEY, CDR2 SVGAGI. The CDR3 runs 13 residues. Trimming stripped 5 bases from V and 4 bases from J, with 8 bases between.

This clone was counted a few times. V usage is TRBV18 and J usage is TRBJ1-5, with D uncertain. Germline V gives CDR1 KGHSH, CDR2 LQKENI. V lost 6 bases, J lost 0 bases, and 9 bases lay in between. The CDR3 length is 14 residues. The DNA for the CDR3 is TGTGCCAGCTCCGCAGATCTTAGCAATCAGCCCCAGCATTTT. It is translated as CASSADLSNQPQHF.

This clone was picked up a small number of times. This chain links TRBV27 with TRBJ1-2, with unresolved D. This CDR3 is 14 amino acids long. V shed 0 bases and J shed 5 bases, with 10 bases lying between them. Germline V gene data show CDR1 as MNHEY and CDR2 as SMNVEV (reference sequence). The DNA of the CDR3 is TGTGCCAGCAGTTTATCGTCGGTTTCTTATGGCTACACCTTC. Translated, it gives CASSLSSVSYGYTF.

The V gene is TRBV2, the J gene TRBJ2-3, with TRBD2 identical over 9 bases. Trimming took 8 bases from V and 3 from J; bases not matched to a gene: 6. Germline V lookup: CDR1 SNHLY, CDR2 FYNNEI. The CDR3 is 14 amino acids. CDR3 loop: CASGRGGGTDTQYF. The CDR3 DNA is TGTGCCAGCGGGCGGGGGGGCGGGACAGATACGCAGTATTTT.

J is TRBJ2-3 and V is TRBV25-1; D uncertain. Trimming removed 5 bases from V and 6 bases from J, with 18 bases in between. The CDR3 extends over 15 amino acids. Per the germline V gene, CDR1 is MGHDK and CDR2 is SYGVNS. This CDR3 is CASSPFTPASDTQYF. CDR3 DNA: TGTGCCAGCAGTCCATTTACTCCCGCTTCGGATACGCAGTATTTT. The full variable domain, its missing parts supplied by reference TRBV25-1 and TRBJ2-3, is EADIYQTPRYLVIGTGKKITLECSQTMGHDKMYWYQQDPGMELHLIHYSYGVNSTEKGDLSSESTVSRIRTEHFPLTLESARPSHTSQYLCASSPFTPASDTQYFGPGTRLTVL.

This clone was seen more than once but under ten times. The gene calls are TRBV7-2 and TRBJ1-5; D might be TRBD1 (5 bases). The CDR3 covers 13 residues. CDR1 and CDR2 (germline): SGHTA, FQGNSA. V was pared by 1 base and J by 7 bases, with 8 bases between. The CDR3 sequence is CASSLGTPQPQHF. In nucleotides, the CDR3 is TGTGCCAGCAGCTTAGGGACACCCCAGCCCCAGCATTTT.

This chain uses TRBV14 with TRBJ2-5, with D uncertain. Germline V CDR1 and CDR2: SGHDN, FVKESK. The germline V and J ends were trimmed by 5 bases and 5 bases, with 12 bases remaining between them. CDR3 length: 13 residues. The CDR3 region is CASSSTLVETQYF. Here the CDR3 DNA reads TGTGCCAGCAGCTCGACCCTAGTGGAGACCCAGTACTTC.

CDR3 bases: TGCGCCAGCAGCCACGCAGACAGGTCCTACGAGCAGTACTTC. This translates into CASSHADRSYEQYF. The chain recombines TRBV4-3 with TRBJ2-7; D is possibly TRBD1 (6 bases). In germline, CDR1 is LGHNA, CDR2 YSLEER. The CDR3 runs 14 residues. The V end was cut by 3 bases, the J end by 1 base, with 10 bases between.

This clone was found a few times. The genes are TRBV6-5 and TRBJ1-1; D call uncertain. The CDR3 runs to 13 residues. Germline CDR1 is MNHEY and CDR2 is SVGAGI. V dropped 5 bases and J dropped 1 base, with 8 bases sitting between them. Written as DNA, the CDR3 is TGTGCCAGCAGTCAAACATCGAACACTGAAGCTTTCTTT. Protein: CASSQTSNTEAFF.

The CDR3 is CASSRDTGSNQPQHF. The CDR3, as DNA: TGTGCCAGCAGTAGGGACACGGGGAGTAATCAGCCCCAGCATTTT. V gene TRBV6-6 combines with J gene TRBJ1-5; D is possibly TRBD1 (6 bases). V lost 5 bases, J lost 4 bases, and 15 bases lay in between. Germline V CDR1 and CDR2: MNHNY, SVGAGI (reference sequence). This CDR3 contains 15 residues.